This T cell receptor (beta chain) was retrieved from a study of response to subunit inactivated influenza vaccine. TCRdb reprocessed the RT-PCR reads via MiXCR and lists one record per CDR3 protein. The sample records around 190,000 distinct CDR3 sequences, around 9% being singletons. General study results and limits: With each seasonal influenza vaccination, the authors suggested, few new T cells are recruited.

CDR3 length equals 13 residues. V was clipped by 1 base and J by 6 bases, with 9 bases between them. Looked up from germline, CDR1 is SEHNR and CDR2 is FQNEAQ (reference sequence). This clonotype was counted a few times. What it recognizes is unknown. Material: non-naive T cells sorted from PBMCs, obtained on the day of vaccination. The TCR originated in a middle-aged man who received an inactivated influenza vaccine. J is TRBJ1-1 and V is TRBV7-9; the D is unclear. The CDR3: CASSLGQTAEAFF. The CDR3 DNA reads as TGTGCCAGCAGCTTAGGACAAACAGCTGAAGCTTTCTTT.